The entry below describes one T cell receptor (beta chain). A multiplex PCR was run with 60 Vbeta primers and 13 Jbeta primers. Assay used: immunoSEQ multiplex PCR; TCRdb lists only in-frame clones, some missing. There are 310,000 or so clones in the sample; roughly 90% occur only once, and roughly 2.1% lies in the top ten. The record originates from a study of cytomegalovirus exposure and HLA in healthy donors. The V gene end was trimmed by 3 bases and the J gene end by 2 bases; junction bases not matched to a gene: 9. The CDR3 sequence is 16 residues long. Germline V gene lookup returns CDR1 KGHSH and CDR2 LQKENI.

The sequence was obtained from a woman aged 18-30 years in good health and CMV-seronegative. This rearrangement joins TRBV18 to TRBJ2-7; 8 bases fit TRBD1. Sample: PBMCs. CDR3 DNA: TGTGCCAGCTCACCGCTAAGGACAGGGATAACCTACGAGCAGTACTTC. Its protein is CASSPLRTGITYEQYF.